The next 27 T cell receptor beta chains were all read from a single sample in a study of CD8+CD57+ T cells in acquired aplastic anemia. Genomic DNA acted as the template from which TCR beta VDJ combination and CDR3 sequence profiling were carried out. TCRdb processed the reads anew with MiXCR; each CDR3 protein has one entry. The data hold over 250,000 distinct CDR3 sequences, with roughly 61% observed a single time. Individuals selected for sequencing had exhibited CD8+CD57+ cell expansion on flow cytometry. The sequencing sample was made of sorted CD4+, CD8+, or CD8+CD57+ T cells (not recorded which) from PBMCs. Receptors originate from a human donor with aplastic anemia.

The V call is TRBV7-7, the J call TRBJ2-7; 7 bases line up with TRBD1. This CDR3 is 12 amino acids long. The junction had 8 bases not matched to a gene; V was cut back by 9 bases and J by 6 bases. The germline CDR1 and CDR2 sequences are SSHAT and FNYEAQ (reference sequence). The CDR3 reads CASSTTGTEQYF. The CDR3 nucleotides are TGTGCCAGTAGTACGACAGGGACCGAGCAGTACTTC.

The chain is built from TRBV7-2 and TRBJ1-6; 11 bases line up with TRBD1. The ends lost 5 bases at V and 12 bases at J; junction bases unmatched: 6. CDR3 length: 14 amino acids. Per germline, CDR1 SGHTA and CDR2 FQGNSA. The CDR3: CASSADRGREPLHF. The CDR3 DNA reads as TGTGCCAGCAGCGCGGACAGGGGGCGAGAACCCCTCCACTTT.

CDR3 sequence: CASSLVGLDQYF. The CDR3 DNA reads as TGTGCCAGCAGCTTAGTAGGACTTGACCAGTACTTC. The V gene is TRBV7-9, the J gene TRBJ2-5; D might be TRBD2 (5 bases). In germline, CDR1 is SEHNR, CDR2 FQNEAQ (reference sequence). V was pared by 1 base and J by 10 bases, with 10 bases between. The CDR3 totals 12 residues. Drawing the rest from reference TRBV7-9 and TRBJ2-5, the complete variable domain is DTGVSQNPRHKITKRGQNVTFRCDPISEHNRLYWYRQTLGQGPEFLTYFQNEAQLEKSRLLSDRFSAERPKGSFSTLEIQRTEQGDSAMYLCASSLVGLDQYFGPGTRLLVL.

The J gene is TRBJ2-5, the V gene TRBV19, with 12 bases aligning to TRBD2. From germline, CDR1 is LNHDA and CDR2 SQIVND (reference sequence). The CDR3 runs to 16 residues. The trim removed 1 base at V and 2 bases at J, leaving 2 bases unmatched. The CDR3 here is CASSIVLAGGQETQYF. For the CDR3, the DNA is TGTGCCAGTAGTATAGTCCTAGCGGGGGGGCAAGAGACCCAGTACTTC.

This clonotype was counted many times. The CDR3 DNA is TGCGCCAGCAGCCAAGATGCGGCTACCACAGATACGCAGTATTTT. As protein: CASSQDAATTDTQYF. V usage is TRBV4-1 and J usage is TRBJ2-3, with D unresolved. CDR1 is MGHRA and CDR2 is YSYEKL in the germline V gene. With 0 bases removed from V and 2 bases from J, the gap between germline ends came to 9 bases. The CDR3 totals 15 residues.

This chain uses TRBV2 with TRBJ2-7, with D perhaps being TRBD1 or TRBD2 (5 bases each). Germline V gene sequence: CDR1 SNHLY, CDR2 FYNNEI. This CDR3 contains 13 residues. V was cut by 8 bases and J by 2 bases, with 13 bases left in between. DNA of the CDR3: TGTGCCAGCGGCCGGGACCTCACCTACGAGCAGTACTTC. Residues: CASGRDLTYEQYF.

This sequence joins TRBV7-2 and TRBJ2-2; a possible D gene is TRBD2 (5 bases). V lost 8 bases and J 3 bases, leaving 16 bases between the germline ends. The germline CDR1 and CDR2 sequences are SGHTA and FQGNSA. The CDR3 has 15 amino acids. The CDR3 DNA reads TGTGCCAGCCCCCTGGGAGATACCTACACCGGGGAGCTGTTTTTT. It yields the protein CASPLGDTYTGELFF.

This clonotype was detected many times. The chain recombines TRBV12-3 or TRBV12-4 with TRBJ2-1; D is undetermined. V dropped 3 bases and J dropped 3 bases, with 9 bases sitting between them. The CDR3 consists of 14 residues. DNA of the CDR3: TGTGCCAGCAGTTTTTCCAGCCGCTACAATGAGCAGTTCTTC. Its translation: CASSFSSRYNEQFF.

J is TRBJ1-1 and V is TRBV29-1; 8 bases match TRBD1. The V segment lost 6 bases and the J segment 1 base; nucleotides outside the gene matches: 4. This CDR3 contains 13 residues. Germline V gives CDR1 SQVTM, CDR2 ANQGSEA. The CDR3 region has the DNA TGCAGCGTAACTGACAGGGGGAACACTGAAGCTTTCTTT. Encoded protein: CSVTDRGNTEAFF.

This chain connects TRBV19 to TRBJ2-7; D is possibly TRBD2 (5 bases). CDR1 is LNHDA and CDR2 is SQIVND in the germline V gene (reference sequence). V gave up 6 bases and J gave up 1 base, with 19 bases separating them. The CDR3 spans 16 residues. The CDR3 DNA follows: TGTGCCAGTAGCTCCCGGGTCCCCCCGGGGTCCTACGAGCAGTACTTC. Translating gives CASSSRVPPGSYEQYF. Filled out from reference TRBV19 and TRBJ2-7, the complete variable domain reads DGGITQSPKYLFRKEGQNVTLSCEQNLNHDAMYWYRQDPGQGLRLIYYSQIVNDFQKGDIAEGYSVSREKKESFPLTVTSAQKNPTAFYLCASSSRVPPGSYEQYFGPGTRLTVT.

This clonotype has more than one count but fewer than ten. This chain connects TRBV7-9 to TRBJ2-5; D remains unclear. Germline lookup yields CDR1 SEHNR and CDR2 FQNEAQ (reference sequence). The CDR3 is 12 residues long. V was cut by 5 bases and J by 4 bases, with 8 bases left in between. CDR3 in amino acids: CASSQRLETQYF. In nucleotides, the CDR3 is TGTGCCAGCAGCCAACGACTAGAGACCCAGTACTTC.

This clonotype was counted a few times. The chain carries TRBV7-9 and TRBJ2-7, with 13 bases fitting TRBD2. Germline-derived CDR1 and CDR2 are SEHNR and FQNEAQ (reference sequence). Unmatched junction bases numbered 4, after V lost 7 bases and J lost 7 bases. The CDR3 is 13 residues long. The chain's CDR3 is CASTGLAGVEQYF. CDR3 coding DNA: TGTGCCAGCACCGGACTAGCGGGGGTTGAGCAGTACTTC.

The chain couples TRBV10-2 to TRBJ1-6, with a possible D match to TRBD1 (5 bases). The germline V gene encodes CDR1 WSHSY and CDR2 SAAADI. The CDR3 is 15 residues long. V lost 2 bases and J 10 bases, leaving 15 bases between the germline ends. CDR3 amino acids: CASSEESGQRSPLHF. CDR3 DNA: TGCGCCAGCAGTGAGGAGTCAGGGCAGAGGTCACCCCTCCACTTT.

This clonotype was observed many times. The chain is built from TRBV19 and TRBJ2-6; no reliable D call. The V end was cut by 7 bases, the J end by 0 bases, with 13 bases between. The germline V gene has CDR1 LNHDA and CDR2 SQIVND (reference sequence). CDR3 size: 16 residues. CDR3: CASTILGRSGANVLTF. CDR3 sequence (DNA): TGTGCCAGTACCATCCTGGGCCGCTCTGGGGCCAACGTCCTGACTTTC.

At least ten counts were recorded for this clonotype. The V and J genes are TRBV19 and TRBJ1-5; D may be TRBD1 (6 bases). The CDR3 length is 15 residues. Germline V gives CDR1 LNHDA, CDR2 SQIVND (reference sequence). The V and J ends lost 4 bases and 6 bases respectively, with 16 bases between them. The CDR3 DNA reads as TGTGCCAGTAGTACCAGCGAGGGGGGTAGTCAGCCCCAGCATTTT. Amino acids: CASSTSEGGSQPQHF.

The chain has TRBV5-8 and TRBJ1-1, with a weak D call TRBD1 (6 bases). This CDR3 comprises 14 residues. V was trimmed by 4 bases and J by 3 bases, leaving 13 bases between them. The germline gives CDR1 SGHTS, CDR2 YDEGEE. CDR3 sequence (DNA): TGTGCCAGCAGCCAAGGGGGGTGGGACACTGAAGCTTTCTTT. Translating gives CASSQGGWDTEAFF.

This clonotype was counted at least ten times. This rearrangement joins TRBV7-9 to TRBJ2-6; 8 bases map to TRBD2. The CDR3 covers 15 residues. The V gene end was trimmed by 10 bases and the J gene end by 0 bases; junction bases not matched to a gene: 5. Germline loops: CDR1 SEHNR, CDR2 FQNEAQ (reference sequence). The DNA of the CDR3 is TGTGCCACCCCCCGGGGGGGCTCTGGGGCCAACGTCCTGACTTTC. It is translated as CATPRGGSGANVLTF.

V and J are TRBV20-1 and TRBJ2-7; 7 nucleotides agree with TRBD2. With 6 bases clipped from V and 2 bases from J, the junction kept 7 bases outside the gene matches. In germline, CDR1 is DFQATT, CDR2 SNEGSKA (reference sequence). The CDR3 spans 13 residues. The CDR3: CSAVGGKPYEQYF. The CDR3 bases are TGCAGTGCAGTCGGGGGGAAGCCCTACGAGCAGTACTTC.

The V call is TRBV18, the J call TRBJ1-2; 7 bases align to TRBD1. Looked up from germline, CDR1 is KGHSH and CDR2 is LQKENI. The CDR3 totals 16 residues. After removal of 2 bases from V and 5 bases from J, the junction contained 11 bases not matched to a gene. CDR3 loop: CASSPSPDRVGYGYTF. In nucleotides, the CDR3 is TGTGCCAGCTCACCAAGCCCAGACAGGGTGGGGTATGGCTACACCTTC.

The chain recombines TRBV20-1 with TRBJ2-7; D possibly corresponds to TRBD2 (5 bases). CDR1 and CDR2 from the germline V gene are DFQATT and SNEGSKA (reference sequence). V lost 4 bases to trimming and J lost 2 bases, with 12 bases between them. The CDR3 covers 13 residues. The CDR3 reads CSANWASTYEQYF. CDR3 nucleotides: TGCAGTGCTAACTGGGCTAGCACCTACGAGCAGTACTTC.

Ten or more counts support this clonotype. J is TRBJ2-1 and V is TRBV20-1, with 12 bases aligning to TRBD2. The V and J ends lost 3 bases and 2 bases, in that order; junction bases with no gene match: 5. The CDR3 spans 16 residues. Germline V gene data show CDR1 as DFQATT and CDR2 as SNEGSKA (reference sequence). CDR3 in amino acids: CSASRLAGVPYNEQFF. The CDR3 DNA is TGCAGTGCTAGTAGACTAGCGGGAGTCCCCTACAATGAGCAGTTCTTC.

This clonotype has a single count. V and J are TRBV10-2 and TRBJ1-2; a possible D gene is TRBD1 (6 bases). Germline V gene lookup returns CDR1 WSHSY and CDR2 SAAADI. Trimming removed 3 bases at V and 4 bases at J, with 12 bases between. The CDR3 runs 14 residues. The CDR3 bases are TGCGCCAGCAGTGAAGGGGGAGTAAGCTATGGCTACACCTTC. It encodes CASSEGGVSYGYTF.

This clonotype was picked up many times. The chain recombines TRBV5-8 with TRBJ2-5; D tentatively reads TRBD1 or TRBD2 (6 bases each). Germline CDR1 reads SGHTS; CDR2 reads YDEGEE. Trimming left V 0 bases short and J 5 bases short, with 17 bases between. CDR3 length: 16 residues. The CDR3 loop is CASSLEGGASLETQYF. In DNA form, the CDR3 reads TGTGCCAGCAGCTTGGAGGGGGGCGCCAGTTTGGAGACCCAGTACTTC.

The chain carries TRBV14 and TRBJ1-3; TRBD1 is a possible D gene (5 bases). There are 15 residues in the CDR3. In germline, CDR1 is SGHDN, CDR2 FVKESK. V was pared by 0 bases and J by 2 bases, with 8 bases between. CDR3 loop: CASSQESGPGNTIYF. The CDR3 region has the DNA TGTGCCAGCAGCCAAGAGTCAGGGCCTGGAAACACCATATATTTT.

Ten or more counts support this clonotype. The V call is TRBV12-3 or TRBV12-4, the J call TRBJ1-5; tentative D call: TRBD1 (5 bases). Trimming took off 7 bases at V and 2 bases at J, with 9 bases between the two ends. The CDR3 covers 13 residues. CDR3 DNA: TGTGCCAGCAACGCGGGGGGCAATCAGCCCCAGCATTTT. Protein product: CASNAGGNQPQHF.

The gene calls are TRBV2 and TRBJ1-5, with D perhaps TRBD1 (6 bases). The ends were cut back, 3 bases at V and 4 bases at J, with 10 bases in the middle. The CDR3 has 14 amino acids. Germline V lookup: CDR1 SNHLY, CDR2 FYNNEI. The CDR3 DNA reads as TGTGCCAGCAGTGACAGGGGAGAAAATCAGCCCCAGCATTTT. It is translated as CASSDRGENQPQHF.

This rearrangement joins TRBV20-1 to TRBJ1-5; TRBD1 aligns across 9 bases. CDR1 is DFQATT, CDR2 SNEGSKA, per germline (reference sequence). The CDR3 has 12 amino acids. Trimming removed 6 bases from V and 7 bases from J; junction bases left unmatched: 4. The CDR3 is CSAKQGAQPQHF. The CDR3 region has the DNA TGCAGTGCGAAACAGGGGGCGCAGCCCCAGCATTTT.